The T cell receptor beta chain under discussion was sequenced for a study of T cells expressing NK-cell markers (dated by TCRdb to the early 2020s). Broadly, across the study: Three sorted T-cell subsets (CD3+CD56+NKG2C+, CD3+CD56+NKG2C- and CD3+CD56-NKG2C+) from about 8 donors had their TCR beta-chain repertoires profiled. Illumina HiSeq 2000/2500, MiSeq or NextSeq was used to sequence libraries as 2 x 150 bp reads. Of the eight sequenced donors, seven were found to be HCMV-seropositive and one was found to be HCMV-seronegative. The study sequenced eight donors, all healthy volunteers chosen at random: three men and five women. What the work shows at the level of the full study, not this receptor alone: In six donors, the dominant CD3+CD56+NKG2C+ clonotypes ranked among the top 10 CD8+ clonotypes, making up roughly 1.0-7.0% of CD8+ T cells. Whether the expanded NKG2C-expressing T cell clones were specific for HCMV antigens was left unclear. Those dominant clonotypes were again the most abundant among CD3+CD56-NKG2C+ cells in a handful of donors, at 28.3-60.1%.

Reading from cysteine to phenylalanine, the CDR3 counts 17 amino acids. No DNA is recorded. To determine HCMV serostatus, a commercial ELISA kit was used to detect HCMV-specific IgG in serum. Peripheral blood mononuclear cells were isolated from blood by Ficoll density gradient centrifugation. Reads for this sample came from an Illumina HiSeq 2000. TCR beta cDNA libraries were made by 5'RACE template switching that added a universal primer site and unique molecular identifiers. cDNA synthesis was primed from the TCR beta constant segment and was followed by two successive PCR amplification steps. The authors' pipeline ran thus. MIGEC was used to demultiplex reads and group reads by UMI, and MiTCR was used to assemble and quantify clonotypes. To remove erroneous sequences, TCR cDNA sequences were retained only when supported by two or more reads. Downstream repertoire analysis used the tcR package, and clonotypes were matched across fractions by CDR3 nucleotide sequence plus V segment. Antigen specificity was annotated against VDJdb with VDJmatch, allowing one amino acid substitution in CDR3. TCRdb reprocessed the reads; each CDR3 protein sequence makes one entry, and DNA is unavailable. In this record, the V and J calls reflect TCRdb's handling and not the investigators' own analysis. The table for this sample shows some 440,000 distinct CDR3 sequences. Approximately 1.4% of the sample comes from the top ten.

A note on this clonotype: Its recognized antigen is unknown.

Recombination joined TRBV12-3 or TRBV12-4 with TRBJ1-5; the TCRdb call, TRBD1, lacks DNA for checking. The sample taken for sequencing was blood T cells: a sorted CD56 or NKG2C T cell subset, CD4+ or CD8+ T cells, or bulk PBMC T cells (not recorded which). This sequence was found in a woman between 50 and 59 years old in good health. Donor details come from another sample of the same person, matched by shared clones. CDR3 region: CASRTGRNLYSNQPQHF.